The sequence of this TCR beta chain was determined in a study of blood T cell repertoires in COVID-19. TCRdb keeps only in-frame clones here, not all; method: immunoSEQ multiplex PCR. The sample has approximately 450,000 clones, about 85% seen once; the top ten hold nearly 2%. Germline values: CDR1 MNHEY, CDR2 SMNVEV (reference sequence). The CDR3 consists of 13 residues. V shed 4 bases and J shed 0 bases, with 6 bases lying between them. This receptor was taken from a woman between 18 and 29 years old with acute COVID-19. The chain links TRBV27 to TRBJ2-5; D not certain. Sequenced sample: PBMCs or T cells enriched from blood (not recorded which). CDR3 residues: CASSSGNQETQYF. Here the CDR3 DNA reads TGTGCCAGCAGTTCAGGAAACCAAGAGACCCAGTACTTC.